The 30 T cell receptor beta chains given below trace back to one sample, sequenced in a study of cytomegalovirus exposure and HLA in healthy donors (dated by TCRdb to 2015 to 2018). Library preparation used the immunoSEQ multiplex PCR assay. For the multiplex PCR, a mixture combining 60 forward primers for TCR Vbeta segments and 13 reverse primers for TCR Jbeta segments was used. TCRdb holds this immuneACCESS table with in-frame rearrangements only. Some clones are missing; in checked studies, unresolved V genes explain under half, and the rest has no known cause. This sample is represented by fewer than 250,000 clones; 60% to 85% of them were singletons. Roughly a sixth of the sample belongs to the ten largest clones. The sequenced sample consisted of PBMCs. The source of these receptors is a man between 35 and 55 years old in good health and CMV-seronegative.

The chain employs TRBV5-8 and TRBJ2-1; 11 nucleotides match TRBD2. The CDR3 runs 17 residues. V shed 3 bases and J 3 bases; nucleotides not matched to a gene: 8. The germline CDR1 and CDR2 sequences are SGHTS and YDEGEE. CDR3 residues: CASSSLLAGGNYNEQFF. Written as DNA, the CDR3 is TGTGCCAGCAGCTCGCTCCTAGCGGGGGGTAACTACAATGAGCAGTTCTTC.

The rearrangement uses TRBV11-2 and TRBJ1-1, with 9 bases fitting TRBD1. With V trimmed by 1 base and J by 4 bases, 1 base remained unmatched. Germline values: CDR1 SGHAT, CDR2 FQNNGV. The length of the CDR3 is 14 residues. CDR3 residues: CASSLGQGGTEAFF. The CDR3 DNA follows: TGTGCCAGCAGCTTAGGACAGGGGGGCACTGAAGCTTTCTTT. The variable domain in full, with the rest retrieved from reference TRBV11-2 and TRBJ1-1, is EAGVAQSPRYKIIEKRQSVAFWCNPISGHATLYWYQQILGQGPKLLIQFQNNGVVDDSQLPKDRFSAERLKGVDSTLKIQPAKLEDSAVYLCASSLGQGGTEAFFGQGTRLTVV.

J is TRBJ2-1 and V is TRBV27, with a tentative D call TRBD2 (6 bases). Germline V CDR1 and CDR2: MNHEY, SMNVEV (reference sequence). Trimming left V 6 bases short and J 7 bases short, with 19 bases between. This CDR3 has 15 amino acids. CDR3 in amino acids: CASRRDGSGTNEQFF. CDR3 DNA: TGTGCCAGCAGGCGGGATGGTAGCGGTACAAATGAGCAGTTCTTC.

The chain combines TRBV4-2 with TRBJ1-2; tentative D call: TRBD1 (5 bases). The CDR3 loop spans 16 amino acids. V was shortened by 4 bases and J by 8 bases, with 23 bases between the two germline ends. CDR1 is LGHNA and CDR2 is YNFKEQ in the germline V gene. DNA of the CDR3: TGTGCCAGCAGCCCCGAGCTTGGGGCTCTATATCAAGGCTACACCTTC. Translation: CASSPELGALYQGYTF.

This chain uses TRBV19 with TRBJ2-2, with 7 bases lining up with TRBD2. The CDR3 has 16 amino acids. Germline V lookup: CDR1 LNHDA, CDR2 SQIVND (reference sequence). The ends lost 5 bases at V and 2 bases at J; junction bases unmatched: 8. In DNA form, the CDR3 reads TGTGCCAGTAGTTTCCAGACTAGCCGAAACACCGGGGAGCTGTTTTTT. This translates into CASSFQTSRNTGELFF.

The rearrangement joins TRBV7-2 to TRBJ2-7; the match to TRBD2 covers 7 bases. From germline, CDR1 is SGHTA and CDR2 FQGNSA. CDR3 size: 15 residues. V gave up 5 bases and J gave up 3 bases; unmatched junction bases: 10. CDR3 loop: CASSHPQRDLYEQYF. The DNA for the CDR3 is TGTGCCAGCAGCCATCCCCAGCGGGACCTCTACGAGCAGTACTTC. Full variable domain (rest looked up from reference TRBV7-2 and TRBJ2-7): GAGVSQSPSNKVTEKGKDVELRCDPISGHTALYWYRQSLGQGLEFLIYFQGNSAPDKSGLPSDRFSAERTGGSVSTLTIQRTQQEDSAVYLCASSHPQRDLYEQYFGPGTRLTVT.

V is TRBV27 and J is TRBJ2-7, with TRBD2 identical over 12 bases. V gave up 5 bases and J gave up 2 bases; unmatched junction bases: 4. The CDR3 extends over 15 amino acids. CDR1 and CDR2 (germline): MNHEY, SMNVEV (reference sequence). The CDR3 sequence is CASSLGLAGPYEQYF. In DNA, the CDR3 is TGTGCCAGCAGTCTGGGACTAGCGGGCCCCTACGAGCAGTACTTC.

The chain uses TRBV7-6 and TRBJ1-2; TRBD1 matches 8 bases. The CDR3 consists of 13 residues. Germline trimming cut 2 bases from V and 6 bases from J; bases unmatched to any gene: 2. Germline V gives CDR1 SGHVS, CDR2 FNYEAQ. Written as DNA, the CDR3 is TGTGCCAGCAGCTTAAACAGGGGGGATGGCTACACCTTC. Protein product: CASSLNRGDGYTF.

This chain links TRBV5-1 with TRBJ2-1, with 12 bases aligning to TRBD2. The CDR3 is 17 residues long. V shed 4 bases and J 0 bases; nucleotides not matched to a gene: 5. The germline gives CDR1 SGHRS, CDR2 YFSETQ. DNA of the CDR3: TGCGCCAGCAGCCCGGGACTAGCGGGCAGCTCCTACAATGAGCAGTTCTTC. It is translated as CASSPGLAGSSYNEQFF.

The chain uses TRBV7-2 and TRBJ2-1, with D possibly being TRBD2 (7 bases). V was clipped by 5 bases and J by 2 bases, with 16 bases between them. The CDR3 loop spans 16 amino acids. Germline V gene lookup returns CDR1 SGHTA and CDR2 FQGNSA. The CDR3 sequence: CASSGGRGLTYNEQFF. The CDR3 DNA follows: TGTGCCAGCAGCGGGGGGCGGGGGCTAACCTACAATGAGCAGTTCTTC.

The table lists this clone with a count of one. The rearrangement uses TRBV18 and TRBJ2-1, with a tentative D call TRBD1 (5 bases). CDR1 is KGHSH, CDR2 LQKENI, per germline. Between the trimmed V and J ends, which lost 5 bases and 5 bases, there was a span of 10 bases. CDR3 length: 13 residues. CDR3: CASSTATDNEQFF. CDR3 nucleotide sequence: TGTGCCAGCTCAACCGCGACAGACAATGAGCAGTTCTTC. The entire variable domain, with the rest obtained from reference TRBV18 and TRBJ2-1, is as follows: NAGVMQNPRHLVRRRGQEARLRCSPMKGHSHVYWYRQLPEEGLKFMVYLQKENIIDESGMPKERFSAEFPKEGPSILRIQQVVRGDSAAYFCASSTATDNEQFFGPGTRLTVL.

The chain employs TRBV7-8 and TRBJ2-3; D is possibly TRBD2 (7 bases). The CDR3 length is 13 residues. Looked up from germline, CDR1 is SGHVS and CDR2 is FQNEAQ. Trimming pared 7 bases from V and 4 bases from J, leaving 12 bases between. For the CDR3, the DNA is TGTGCCAGCAAGGGAGGGGGGGCAGATACGCAGTATTTT. It encodes CASKGGGADTQYF.

The chain links TRBV27 to TRBJ2-5; possible D gene TRBD1, 6 bases. CDR1 is MNHEY and CDR2 is SMNVEV in the germline V gene (reference sequence). The CDR3 has 14 residues. Deletions cut 3 bases from V and 4 bases from J, with 12 bases between. CDR3 sequence: CASSFSGARETQYF. DNA for the CDR3: TGTGCCAGCAGTTTTTCAGGGGCCCGAGAGACCCAGTACTTC.

This rearrangement joins TRBV5-1 to TRBJ2-3; a possible D gene is TRBD1 (5 bases). The V and J ends lost 1 base and 5 bases respectively, with 11 bases between them. This CDR3 region has 14 residues. Germline-derived CDR1 and CDR2 are SGHRS and YFSETQ. CDR3: CASSLSQGGDTQYF. CDR3 sequence (DNA): TGCGCCAGCAGCTTGAGCCAGGGTGGAGATACGCAGTATTTT. Full variable domain (rest looked up from reference TRBV5-1 and TRBJ2-3): KAGVTQTPRYLIKTRGQQVTLSCSPISGHRSVSWYQQTPGQGLQFLFEYFSETQRNKGNFPGRFSGRQFSNSRSEMNVSTLELGDSALYLCASSLSQGGDTQYFGPGTRLTVL.

This chain uses TRBV5-4 with TRBJ2-5, with 9 positions matching TRBD2. Germline-derived CDR1 and CDR2 are SGHNT and YYREEE (reference sequence). The V gene end was trimmed by 4 bases and the J gene end by 5 bases; junction bases not matched to a gene: 12. The CDR3 is 16 amino acids. CDR3 in amino acids: CASSVKREEKDETQYF. The CDR3, as DNA: TGTGCCAGCAGCGTGAAGCGGGAGGAGAAGGACGAGACCCAGTACTTC.

This chain joins TRBV7-3 and TRBJ2-5; TRBD2 might be the D (5 bases). V gave up 5 bases and J gave up 4 bases, with 14 bases separating them. CDR1 and CDR2 from the germline V gene are SGHTA and FQGTGA. This CDR3 comprises 14 residues. The CDR3 DNA is TGTGCCAGCAGCCCCACGGGGTTGGGAGAGACCCAGTACTTC. Translating it yields CASSPTGLGETQYF.

The rearrangement links TRBV9 to TRBJ1-4; weak D call: TRBD1 (5 bases). V was pared by 3 bases and J by 10 bases, with 13 bases between. Germline V CDR1 and CDR2: SGDLS, YYNGEE. The CDR3 consists of 13 residues. DNA of the CDR3: TGTGCCAGCAGCGGGGAGGGGTTAAGAAAACTGTTTTTT. Encoded protein: CASSGEGLRKLFF.

The table lists this clone with a count of one. This chain uses TRBV27 with TRBJ2-5, with TRBD2 matching over 11 bases. Trimming took 4 bases from V and 11 from J; bases not matched to a gene: 12. Germline-derived CDR1 and CDR2 are MNHEY and SMNVEV (reference sequence). The CDR3 spans 15 residues. The CDR3 DNA follows: TGTGCCAGCAGTTCCCTTAGCGGGGGGGCCGGGGAGCAGTACTTC. This gives the protein CASSSLSGGAGEQYF.

The V gene is TRBV4-1, the J gene TRBJ1-2; D not resolved. Germline-derived CDR1 and CDR2 are MGHRA and YSYEKL. V lost 3 bases to trimming and J lost 4 bases, with 6 bases between them. This CDR3 comprises 12 residues. CDR3 in DNA: TGCGCCAGCAGCCACACAACCTATGGCTACACCTTC. This gives the protein CASSHTTYGYTF.

The chain carries TRBV6-1 and TRBJ1-4; tentative D call: TRBD1 (6 bases). The V gene's germline CDR1 is MNHNS and CDR2 SASEGT. V was shortened by 6 bases and J by 2 bases, with 10 bases between the two germline ends. The CDR3 is made up of 14 amino acids. CDR3 coding DNA: TGTGCCAGCAGCGGGGGGCTTACTAATGAAAAACTGTTTTTT. This encodes CASSGGLTNEKLFF.

In regard to this clone: A junction end diverges from the germline sequence, so it may reflect a read error. This chain links TRBV25-1 with TRBJ2-2; D is unresolved. The CDR3 has 15 amino acids. Per the germline V gene, CDR1 is MGHDK and CDR2 is SYGVNS. The CDR3 here is CASSEPGANTGELFF. As DNA, the CDR3 is TGTGCCAGCAGTGAACCGGGTGCGAATACCGGGGAGCTGTTTTTT.

The V call is TRBV25-1, the J call TRBJ2-5; 8 bases map to TRBD2. Trimming took 4 bases from V and 4 from J; bases not matched to a gene: 11. The germline CDR1 and CDR2 sequences are MGHDK and SYGVNS. The CDR3 runs 16 residues. The CDR3 DNA reads as TGTGCCAGCAGTGCCGGGAGGGCAGGGGAGGGAGAGACCCAGTACTTC. Its translation: CASSAGRAGEGETQYF.

There are a few counts of this clone. Different DNA sequences within this sample yield the same CDR3. The rearrangement links TRBV7-2 to TRBJ1-2, with D possibly TRBD1 on 6 matching bases. The CDR3 runs to 13 residues. Deletions cut 5 bases from V and 2 bases from J, with 9 bases between. Germline CDR1 is SGHTA and CDR2 is FQGNSA. CDR3 DNA sequence: TGTGCCAGCAGCCCCGACAGGAACTATGGCTACACCTTC. This codes for CASSPDRNYGYTF.

The rearrangement links TRBV18 to TRBJ2-1; TRBD1 matches 8 bases. The CDR3 loop spans 15 amino acids. V shed 4 bases, J shed 5 bases, and the junction held 7 bases outside the gene matches. Germline V gene sequence: CDR1 KGHSH, CDR2 LQKENI. The CDR3 DNA follows: TGTGCCAGCTCACTCTTAGGACAGGGTAACAATGAGCAGTTCTTC. This encodes CASSLLGQGNNEQFF.

The chain is built from TRBV18 and TRBJ2-7; D perhaps matches TRBD2 (6 bases). The length of the CDR3 is 11 residues. The V and J ends lost 7 bases and 7 bases respectively, with 11 bases between them. CDR1 is KGHSH, CDR2 LQKENI, per germline. The CDR3 region is CASWMSGEQYF. For the CDR3, the DNA is TGTGCCAGCTGGATGAGCGGGGAGCAGTACTTC.

This chain uses TRBV27 with TRBJ2-5, with TRBD2 matching 11 bases. V shed 5 bases, J shed 2 bases, and the junction held 13 bases outside the gene matches. From germline, CDR1 is MNHEY and CDR2 SMNVEV (reference sequence). This CDR3 is built from 18 residues. As DNA, the CDR3 is TGTGCCAGCAGTCCCCGACTAGCGGGACCCCCTAGGCAAGAGACCCAGTACTTC. It encodes CASSPRLAGPPRQETQYF.

The chain joins TRBV6-5 to TRBJ2-7, with TRBD1 identical over 12 bases. Germline V gene sequence: CDR1 MNHEY, CDR2 SVGAGI. Germline trimming cut 5 bases from V and 4 bases from J; bases unmatched to any gene: 6. This CDR3 is 15 amino acids long. The CDR3: CASSTGTGGVYEQYF. The CDR3 DNA reads TGTGCCAGCAGTACCGGGACAGGGGGCGTTTACGAGCAGTACTTC.

The rearrangement uses TRBV2 and TRBJ2-2; 9 bases are shared with TRBD2. The germline V gene encodes CDR1 SNHLY and CDR2 FYNNEI. CDR3 size: 15 residues. V shed 4 bases and J 7 bases; nucleotides not matched to a gene: 7. The CDR3 here is CASSGRAGGVGELFF. CDR3 nucleotides: TGTGCCAGCAGTGGAAGGGCGGGGGGGGTCGGGGAGCTGTTTTTT.

The chain is built from TRBV28 and TRBJ1-1; 7 bases fit TRBD1. Germline V lookup: CDR1 MDHEN, CDR2 SYDVKM. This CDR3 has 14 amino acids. Losses at the gene ends were 3 bases for V and 5 bases for J; bases not matched to a gene: 6. As DNA, the CDR3 is TGTGCCAGCAGTTTCGACAGGGTGGCGACTGAAGCTTTCTTT. This translates into CASSFDRVATEAFF.

The DNA of the CDR3 is TGTGCCAGCAGCGGGACAGGGGTCACCGGGGAGCTGTTTTTT. Its protein is CASSGTGVTGELFF. The chain couples TRBV11-2 to TRBJ2-2; TRBD1 matches at 10 bases. CDR3 length: 14 amino acids. The V and J ends lost 5 bases and 4 bases, in that order; junction bases with no gene match: 1. From germline, CDR1 is SGHAT and CDR2 FQNNGV. Together with reference TRBV11-2 and TRBJ2-2, the CDR3 gives the full variable domain: EAGVAQSPRYKIIEKRQSVAFWCNPISGHATLYWYQQILGQGPKLLIQFQNNGVVDDSQLPKDRFSAERLKGVDSTLKIQPAKLEDSAVYLCASSGTGVTGELFFGEGSRLTVL.